This TCR beta chain comes out of a study of blood T cell repertoires in COVID-19. The overall study: Acute and convalescent COVID-19 specimens originated in the United States, Italy and Spain. T cells, B-cell-depleted T cells, or PBMCs provided the cDNA or gDNA that served as material.

Authors' data handling: Amplification with reference gene primers provided the estimates of nucleated cell counts. Measured with immunoSEQ multiplex PCR; TCRdb has only the in-frame clones, and not every one. Clone size and the V and J calls come from that table; the DNA yielded D and trimming. The table has 150,000 to 200,000 clones, about 86% seen once. The source is a human donor with acute or convalescent COVID-19. The donor label of this sample is uncertain. Source material: peripheral blood.

This chain's CDR3 is CASSLTTGEAFF. CDR3 DNA sequence: TGTGCCAGCAGCTTGACGACAGGGGAAGCTTTCTTT. The rearrangement links TRBV5-4 to TRBJ1-1, with 7 bases matching TRBD1. CDR3 length equals 12 residues. CDR1 and CDR2 from the germline V gene are SGHNT and YYREEE (reference sequence). V lost 1 base and J lost 8; bases outside the gene matches: 2.